The clone carrying this T cell receptor beta chain was observed many times. The target antigen is unknown. Trimming at V came to 0 bases and at J to 4 bases, leaving 5 bases not matched to a gene. In germline, CDR1 is LNHNV, CDR2 YYDKDF (reference sequence). CDR3 length: 15 residues. These data belong to a study of T cells in Graves' hyperthyroidism and ophthalmopathy. Study-level results: The model made its ophthalmopathy prediction, and onset followed a median 6.5 months later.

There were TCR beta CDR3 regions amplified from RNA transcripts. An initial round of RT-PCR targeting the TCR CDR3 relied on the HTBI primer set. TCRdb passed the multiplex PCR reads through MiXCR, listing each CDR3 protein once. The table records more than 350,000 distinct CDR3 sequences, around 15% of them present only once. The sequence came from a woman aged 25 to 39 with Graves' ophthalmopathy. The chain couples TRBV15 to TRBJ1-2, with 7 bases fitting TRBD1. Source material: blood. The CDR3 nucleotides are TGTGCCACCAGCAGAGATCTGGGACAGCTCTATGGCTACACCTTC. This gives the protein CATSRDLGQLYGYTF.